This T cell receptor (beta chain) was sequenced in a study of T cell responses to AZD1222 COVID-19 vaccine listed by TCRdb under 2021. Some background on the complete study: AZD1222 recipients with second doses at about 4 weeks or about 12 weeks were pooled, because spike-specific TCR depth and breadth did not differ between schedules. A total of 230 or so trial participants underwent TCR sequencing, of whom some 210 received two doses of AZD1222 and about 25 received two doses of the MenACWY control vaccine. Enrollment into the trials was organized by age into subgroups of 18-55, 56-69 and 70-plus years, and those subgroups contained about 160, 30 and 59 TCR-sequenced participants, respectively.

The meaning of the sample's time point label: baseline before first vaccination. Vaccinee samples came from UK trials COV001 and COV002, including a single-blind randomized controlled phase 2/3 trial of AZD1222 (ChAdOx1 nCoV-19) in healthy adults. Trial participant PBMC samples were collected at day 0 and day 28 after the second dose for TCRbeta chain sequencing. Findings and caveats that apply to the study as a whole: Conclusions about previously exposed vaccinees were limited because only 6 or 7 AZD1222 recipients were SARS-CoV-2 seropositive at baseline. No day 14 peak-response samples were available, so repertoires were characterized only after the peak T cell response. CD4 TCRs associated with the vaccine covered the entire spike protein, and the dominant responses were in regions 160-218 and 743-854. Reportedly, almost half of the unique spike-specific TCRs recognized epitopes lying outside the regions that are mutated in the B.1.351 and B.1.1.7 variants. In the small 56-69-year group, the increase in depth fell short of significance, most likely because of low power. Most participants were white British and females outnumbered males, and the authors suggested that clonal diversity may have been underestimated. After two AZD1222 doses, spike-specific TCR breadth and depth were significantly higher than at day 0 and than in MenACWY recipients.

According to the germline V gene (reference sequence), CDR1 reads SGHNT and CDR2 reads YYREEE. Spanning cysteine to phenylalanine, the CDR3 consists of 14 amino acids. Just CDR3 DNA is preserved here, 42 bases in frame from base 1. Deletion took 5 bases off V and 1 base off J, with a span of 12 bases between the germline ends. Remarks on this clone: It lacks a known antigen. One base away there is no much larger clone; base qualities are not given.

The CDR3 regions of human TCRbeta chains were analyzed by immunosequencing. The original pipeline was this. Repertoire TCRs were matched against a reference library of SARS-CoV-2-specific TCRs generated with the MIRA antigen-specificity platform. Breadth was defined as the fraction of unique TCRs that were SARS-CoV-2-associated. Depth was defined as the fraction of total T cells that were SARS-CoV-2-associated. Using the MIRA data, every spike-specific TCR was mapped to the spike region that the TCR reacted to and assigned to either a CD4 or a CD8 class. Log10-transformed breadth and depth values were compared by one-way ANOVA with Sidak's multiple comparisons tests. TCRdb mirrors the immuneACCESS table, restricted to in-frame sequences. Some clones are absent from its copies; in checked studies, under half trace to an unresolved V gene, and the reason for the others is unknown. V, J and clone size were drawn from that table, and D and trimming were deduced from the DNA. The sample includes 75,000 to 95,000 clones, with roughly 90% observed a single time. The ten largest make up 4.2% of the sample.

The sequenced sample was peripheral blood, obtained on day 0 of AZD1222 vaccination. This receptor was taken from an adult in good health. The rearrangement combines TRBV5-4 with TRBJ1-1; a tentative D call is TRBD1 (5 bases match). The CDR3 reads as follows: CASRPGRQNTEAFF. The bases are TGTGCCAGCAGACCGGGACGGCAGAACACTGAAGCTTTCTTT.